The 15 T cell receptor beta chains below all came from one sample that was sequenced in a study of human T cells and chemical hapten exposure. MiXCR was run by TCRdb on the RACE reads, yielding one entry per CDR3 protein. The sample records 40,000 to 50,000 distinct CDR3 sequences, around an eighth being singletons. The time point denotes: pre-sensitization, week 0. Treatment: therapeutic diphenylcyclopropenone sensitization with weekly scalp DPC. The material was whole blood, obtained in connection with sensitization to the hapten diphenylcyclopropenone (DPC). All receptors come from a woman aged 25-40 years with alopecia areata. Some clones in this sample may be carry-over from other donors' samples.

This clonotype was counted between two and nine times. The chain is built from TRBV12-3 or TRBV12-4 and TRBJ1-4; possible D gene TRBD1, 5 bases. V lost 5 bases and J lost 6, with 7 bases in between. The CDR3 totals 12 residues. The CDR3 loop is CASSRGYEKLFF. CDR3 in DNA: TGTGCCAGCAGTCGGGGGTATGAAAAACTGTTTTTT.

This chain joins TRBV27 and TRBJ1-2, with D possibly TRBD1 on 6 matching bases. Trimming pared 4 bases from V and 8 bases from J, leaving 11 bases between. The CDR3 totals 12 residues. Germline-derived CDR1 and CDR2 are MNHEY and SMNVEV (reference sequence). CDR3 amino acids: CASSSGGHGYTF. For the CDR3, the DNA is TGTGCCAGCAGTTCGGGGGGACACGGCTACACCTTC.

Details on this clonotype: Compared with germline, one end of the junction differs, possibly owing to a read error. The rearrangement uses TRBV7-8 and TRBJ2-3; 7 positions match TRBD1. CDR3 length equals 15 residues. Germline lookup yields CDR1 SGHVS and CDR2 FQNEAQ. CDR3 sequence (DNA): TGTGCCATCCCAGGGGGAGTTAATAGCACAAATACGCAGTATTTT. Protein: CAIPGGVNSTNTQYF.

This clonotype was seen at least ten times. The chain combines TRBV7-9 with TRBJ2-2, with 8 bases lining up with TRBD1. Trimming took 3 bases from V and 0 from J; bases not matched to a gene: 3. The germline CDR1 and CDR2 sequences are SEHNR and FQNEAQ (reference sequence). The CDR3 has 16 residues. CDR3 sequence (DNA): TGTGCCAGCAGCTTGAACAGGGGGTCGAACACCGGGGAGCTGTTTTTT. Translating gives CASSLNRGSNTGELFF.

Only a few counts were recorded for this clonotype. The rearrangement uses TRBV4-3 and TRBJ2-2; D remains ambiguous. Looked up from germline, CDR1 is LGHNA and CDR2 is YSLEER. CDR3 size: 13 residues. The V and J ends lost 0 bases and 6 bases respectively, with 5 bases between them. CDR3 nucleotide sequence: TGCGCCAGCAGCCAAGATCCCCCCGGGGAGCTGTTTTTT. Its protein is CASSQDPPGELFF.

This clonotype was counted many times. This chain links TRBV28 with TRBJ2-4, with D possibly being TRBD2 (6 bases). V was trimmed by 9 bases and J by 5 bases, leaving 17 bases between them. The CDR3 has 14 residues. The V gene's germline CDR1 is MDHEN and CDR2 SYDVKM. In DNA, the CDR3 is TGTGCCAGTTCGCGGAGGGAAGTCCAAAACATTCAGTACTTC. It codes for CASSRREVQNIQYF.

This clonotype was seen a handful of times. The rearrangement links TRBV29-1 to TRBJ2-5; D ambiguous. V was trimmed by 4 bases and J by 1 base, leaving 7 bases between them. In germline, CDR1 is SQVTM, CDR2 ANQGSEA. CDR3 length equals 12 residues. CDR3 nucleotide sequence: TGCAGCGTTGTACAGCCCCAAGAGACCCAGTACTTC. It codes for CSVVQPQETQYF.

This clonotype was observed at least ten times. CDR3 in amino acids: CASSLERDIYQPQHF. CDR3 bases: TGTGCCAGCAGCTTAGAAAGGGACATCTATCAGCCCCAGCATTTT. The chain links TRBV11-2 to TRBJ1-5; perhaps TRBD1 as D (6 bases). Trimming removed 0 bases from V and 5 bases from J, with 11 bases in between. The CDR3 contains 15 residues. CDR1 and CDR2 from the germline V gene are SGHAT and FQNNGV. The complete variable domain, with remaining parts taken from reference TRBV11-2 and TRBJ1-5, reads EAGVAQSPRYKIIEKRQSVAFWCNPISGHATLYWYQQILGQGPKLLIQFQNNGVVDDSQLPKDRFSAERLKGVDSTLKIQPAKLEDSAVYLCASSLERDIYQPQHFGDGTRLSIL.

The V gene is TRBV7-9, the J gene TRBJ2-4, with D possibly matching TRBD1 (6 bases). Between the trimmed V and J ends, which lost 0 bases and 0 bases, there was a span of 6 bases. The V gene's germline CDR1 is SEHNR and CDR2 FQNEAQ (reference sequence). The CDR3 totals 15 residues. CDR3 in DNA: TGTGCCAGCAGCTTAGCGGGACAAGCCAAAAACATTCAGTACTTC. The encoded protein is CASSLAGQAKNIQYF.

This clonotype has at least ten counts. The rearrangement links TRBV7-9 to TRBJ2-1; D is possibly TRBD2 (5 bases). Trimming left V 0 bases short and J 0 bases short, with 6 bases between. The CDR3 consists of 15 residues. In germline, CDR1 is SEHNR, CDR2 FQNEAQ (reference sequence). The CDR3 loop reads CASSLAGSSYNEQFF. CDR3 in DNA: TGTGCCAGCAGCTTAGCAGGGAGCTCCTACAATGAGCAGTTCTTC.

J is TRBJ2-5 and V is TRBV28, with D uncertain. CDR3 length equals 13 residues. V was pared by 3 bases and J by 2 bases, with 7 bases between. CDR1 and CDR2 (germline): MDHEN, SYDVKM. The CDR3 coding sequence is TGTGCCAGCAGTTTTCCGGCACAAGAGACCCAGTACTTC. It encodes CASSFPAQETQYF.

This clonotype showed up many times. The V and J genes are TRBV2 and TRBJ2-3; 15 bases align to TRBD2. The V gene end was trimmed by 5 bases and the J gene end by 4 bases; junction bases not matched to a gene: 7. This CDR3 comprises 17 residues. Germline V lookup: CDR1 SNHLY, CDR2 FYNNEI. The DNA of the CDR3 is TGTGCCAGCAGTAGCGGGACTAGCGGGAGGAGGTCAGATACGCAGTATTTT. It is translated as CASSSGTSGRRSDTQYF. Full variable domain (remainder filled in from reference TRBV2 and TRBJ2-3): EPEVTQTPSHQVTQMGQEVILRCVPISNHLYFYWYRQILGQKVEFLVSFYNNEISEKSEIFDDQFSVERPDGSNFTLKIRSTKLEDSAMYFCASSSGTSGRRSDTQYFGPGTRLTVL.

The chain has TRBV29-1 and TRBJ2-1; 7 bases match TRBD2. Looked up from germline, CDR1 is SQVTM and CDR2 is ANQGSEA. Germline trimming cut 7 bases from V and 4 bases from J; bases unmatched to any gene: 13. This CDR3 has 15 amino acids. The CDR3 protein is CSAPRGAGDYNEQFF. The CDR3 DNA sequence: TGCAGCGCCCCCCGTGGGGCGGGAGATTACAATGAGCAGTTCTTC.

This clonotype has a handful of counts. CDR3 nucleotide sequence: TGTGCCAGCAGCCCCGTGGGGACGGCTAACTACGAGCAGTACTTC. Residues: CASSPVGTANYEQYF. The gene calls are TRBV9 and TRBJ2-7, with D perhaps assigned TRBD1 or TRBD2 (5 bases each). The CDR3 is made up of 15 amino acids. Looked up from germline, CDR1 is SGDLS and CDR2 is YYNGEE. V was shortened by 4 bases and J by 3 bases, with 17 bases between the two germline ends. Combining the CDR3 with reference TRBV9 and TRBJ2-7 gives the whole variable domain DSGVTQTPKHLITATGQRVTLRCSPRSGDLSVYWYQQSLDQGLQFLIQYYNGEERAKGNILERFSAQQFPDLHSELNLSSLELGDSALYFCASSPVGTANYEQYFGPGTRLTVT.

The chain combines TRBV21-1 with TRBJ2-5; the D call of TRBD1 is as the table states it, not checked on the DNA. TRBV21-1 is shown as a pseudogene. The CDR3 extends over 16 amino acids. The CDR3 here is CASSSHRDTRLETQYF. The CDR3 DNA reads as TGTGCCAGCAGCAGTCACAGGGACACAAGATTGGAGACCCAGTACTTC.